Detailed here is one T cell receptor beta chain. Data came from immunoSEQ multiplex PCR; TCRdb stores just in-frame clones and leaves some out. The sample yields some 200,000 clones, around 80% seen once. This entry is derived from a study of blood T cell repertoires in COVID-19. Study as a whole: PBMCs, B-cell-depleted T cells, or T cells provided the cDNA or gDNA that made up the material.

The sequencing sample was made of peripheral blood. This clonotype originated in an older woman with acute or convalescent COVID-19.

The CDR3 bases are TGTGCCAGCAGCCGGACAGAGTCGAACACCGGGGAGCTGTTTTTT. Amino acid sequence: CASSRTESNTGELFF. V and J are TRBV6-4 and TRBJ2-2; D is perhaps TRBD1 (6 bases). Trimming shortened V by 6 bases and J by 0 bases, and 11 bases separated the two germline ends. CDR1 is MRHNA and CDR2 is SNTAGT in the germline V gene. The CDR3 has 15 residues.